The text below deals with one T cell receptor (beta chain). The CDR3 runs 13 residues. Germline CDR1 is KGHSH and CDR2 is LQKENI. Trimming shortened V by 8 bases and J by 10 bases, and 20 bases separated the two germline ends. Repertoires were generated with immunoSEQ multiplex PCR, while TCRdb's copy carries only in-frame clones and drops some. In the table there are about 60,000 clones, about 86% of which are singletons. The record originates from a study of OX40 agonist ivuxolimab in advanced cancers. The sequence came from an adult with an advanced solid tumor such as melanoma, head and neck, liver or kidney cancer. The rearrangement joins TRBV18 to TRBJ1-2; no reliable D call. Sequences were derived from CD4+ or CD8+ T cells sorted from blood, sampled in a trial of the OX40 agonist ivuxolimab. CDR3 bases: TGTGCCAGCGCCCAGGCCCAACACGGGGTCTACACCTTC. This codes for CASAQAQHGVYTF.